Detailed here is one TCR beta chain. This entry comes from a study of blood T cell repertoires in COVID-19. Study overall: COVID-19 samples collected from the United States, Italy and Spain covered acute and convalescent phases. Nucleic acid was either cDNA or gDNA, and it came from T cells, B-cell-depleted T cells, or PBMCs.

Germline CDR1 and CDR2: LNHDA and SQIVND (reference sequence). V lost 1 base and J lost 2, with 12 bases in between. This CDR3 region has 15 residues. Original data processing: Reference gene primer amplification yielded estimated nucleated cell counts. Assay: immunoSEQ multiplex PCR; the TCRdb copy retains only in-frame clones and omits some. The V and J calls and the clone size are those of that table, but D and trimming were determined from the DNA. The sample has 150,000 or so clones, just under 90% seen once. Seattle's enrolled individuals joined amid active infection and were then monitored longitudinally.

The TCR comes from a woman between 65 and 79 years old with COVID-19, enrolled during active disease. Sequencing input: peripheral blood. This chain links TRBV19 with TRBJ2-7, with D uncertain. CDR3 amino acids: CASSIASGPPYEQYF. DNA for the CDR3: TGTGCCAGTAGTATAGCCTCAGGTCCTCCCTACGAGCAGTACTTC.